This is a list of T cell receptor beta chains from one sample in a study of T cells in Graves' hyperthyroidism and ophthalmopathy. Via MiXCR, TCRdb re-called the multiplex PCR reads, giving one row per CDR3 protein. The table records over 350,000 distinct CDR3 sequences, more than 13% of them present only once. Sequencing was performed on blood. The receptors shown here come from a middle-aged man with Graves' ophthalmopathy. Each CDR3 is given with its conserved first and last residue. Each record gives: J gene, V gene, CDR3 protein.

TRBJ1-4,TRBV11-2,CASSSPRTGGVEKLFF
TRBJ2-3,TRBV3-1,CASSYTGTTTDTQYF
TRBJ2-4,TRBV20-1,CSARGLGGPGNIQYF
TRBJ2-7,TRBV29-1,CSVALGVRLHEQYF
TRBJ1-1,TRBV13,CAGGGRGDVQAFF
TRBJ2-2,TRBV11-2,CASSPTVNTGELFF
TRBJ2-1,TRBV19,CASSTPGEQFF
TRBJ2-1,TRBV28,CASSLGGGRYNEQFF
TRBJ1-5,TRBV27,CASSLRVPRQFSNQPQHF
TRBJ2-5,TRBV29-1,CSVVSRGETQYF
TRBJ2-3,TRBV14,CASRAGLSTDTQYF
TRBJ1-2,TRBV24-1,CATSDHRDGYTF
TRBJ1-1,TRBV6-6,CASSYYRSANTEAFF
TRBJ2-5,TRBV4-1,CASSQDNPGGSETQYF
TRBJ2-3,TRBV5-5,CASRSGQEDTQYF
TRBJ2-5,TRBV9,CASSAAEQETQYF
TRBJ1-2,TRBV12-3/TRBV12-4,CASAPPAGYYGYTF
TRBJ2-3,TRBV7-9,CASSSHTDTQYF
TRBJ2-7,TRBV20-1,CSASGTIFYEQYF
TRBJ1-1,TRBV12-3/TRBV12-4,CASSFERTEAFF
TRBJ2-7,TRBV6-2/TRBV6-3,CASSYSTVYEQYF
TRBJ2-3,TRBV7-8,CASSSAVMDTQYF
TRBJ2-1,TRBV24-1,CATSDPGTVGHEQFF
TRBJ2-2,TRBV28,CASSLWTSGRDYTGELFF
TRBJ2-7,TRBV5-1,CASSSVGREAHEQYF
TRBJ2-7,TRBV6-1,CASSASGLAGYYEQYF
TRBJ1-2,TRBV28,CASSLNDRSSFGYTF
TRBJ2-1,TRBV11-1,CASSQGTSGLHNEQFF
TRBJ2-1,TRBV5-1,CASSSSRARSYNEQFF
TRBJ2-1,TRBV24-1,CATSDFGRGAAYNEQFF
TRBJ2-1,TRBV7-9,CASSLFGEGTSIEQFF
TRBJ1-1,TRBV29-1,CSVDRSNRNTEAFF
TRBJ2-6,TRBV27,CASSLFGTGTGANVLTF
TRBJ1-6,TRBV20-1,CSARDRPSDSPLHF
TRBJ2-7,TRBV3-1,CASSQDLGLAEQYF
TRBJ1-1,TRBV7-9,CASSHPGGRMSTEAFF
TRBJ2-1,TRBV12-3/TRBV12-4,CASSFLDRGFHEQFF
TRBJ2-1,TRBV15,CATSRGPKTGNNEQFF
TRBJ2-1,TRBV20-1,CSARATGTSNEQFF
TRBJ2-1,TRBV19,CACSGGLAYEQFF
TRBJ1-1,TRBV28,CASRYGPANTEAFF
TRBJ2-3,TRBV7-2,CASSPLAAGVTDTQYF
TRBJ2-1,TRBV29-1,CSVDLQRNEQFF
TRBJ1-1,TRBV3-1,CASSQGVVGKAFF
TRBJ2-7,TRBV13,CASSFSSRGYEQYF
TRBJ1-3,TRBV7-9,CASSPRARGNTIYF
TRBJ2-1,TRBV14,CASSQLAGPAYNEQFF
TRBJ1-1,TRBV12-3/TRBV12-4,CASSFSRAPGTEAFF
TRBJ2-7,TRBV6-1,CASSARLESYEQYF
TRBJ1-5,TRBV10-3,CAISESPHSGNQPQHF
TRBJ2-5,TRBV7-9,CASSTPSKETQYF
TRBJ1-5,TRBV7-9,CASSLAGEGQPQHF
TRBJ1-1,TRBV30,CAWIPQGPAEAFF